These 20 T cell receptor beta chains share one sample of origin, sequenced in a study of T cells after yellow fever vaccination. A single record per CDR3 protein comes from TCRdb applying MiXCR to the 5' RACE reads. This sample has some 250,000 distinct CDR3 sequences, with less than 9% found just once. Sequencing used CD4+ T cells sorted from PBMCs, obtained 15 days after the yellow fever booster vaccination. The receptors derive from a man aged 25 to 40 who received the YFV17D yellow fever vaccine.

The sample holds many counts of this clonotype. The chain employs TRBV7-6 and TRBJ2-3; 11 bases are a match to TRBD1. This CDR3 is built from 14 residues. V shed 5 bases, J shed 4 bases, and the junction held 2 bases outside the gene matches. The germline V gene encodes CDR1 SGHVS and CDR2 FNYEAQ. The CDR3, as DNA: TGTGCCAGCAGCCGGACAGGGGGCTCAGATACGCAGTATTTT. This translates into CASSRTGGSDTQYF.

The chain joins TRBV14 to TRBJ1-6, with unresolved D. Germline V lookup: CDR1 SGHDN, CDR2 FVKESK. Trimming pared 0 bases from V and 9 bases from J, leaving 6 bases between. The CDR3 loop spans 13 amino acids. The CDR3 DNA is TGTGCCAGCAGCCAAGAGTTAGGTTCACCCCTCCACTTT. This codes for CASSQELGSPLHF.

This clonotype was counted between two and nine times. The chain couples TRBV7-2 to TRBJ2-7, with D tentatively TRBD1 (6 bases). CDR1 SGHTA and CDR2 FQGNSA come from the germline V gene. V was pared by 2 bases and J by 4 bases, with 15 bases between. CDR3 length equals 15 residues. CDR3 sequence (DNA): TGTGCCAGCAGCTTATACCCGGACAGCTTATACGAGCAGTACTTC. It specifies CASSLYPDSLYEQYF. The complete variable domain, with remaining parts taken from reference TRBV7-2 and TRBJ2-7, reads GAGVSQSPSNKVTEKGKDVELRCDPISGHTALYWYRQSLGQGLEFLIYFQGNSAPDKSGLPSDRFSAERTGGSVSTLTIQRTQQEDSAVYLCASSLYPDSLYEQYFGPGTRLTVT.

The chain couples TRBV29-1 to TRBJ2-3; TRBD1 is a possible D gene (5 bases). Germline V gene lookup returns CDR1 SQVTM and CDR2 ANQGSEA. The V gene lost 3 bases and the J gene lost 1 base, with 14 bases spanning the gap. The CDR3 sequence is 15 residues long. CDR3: CSVDQRGRGTDTQYF. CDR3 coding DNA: TGCAGCGTTGATCAAAGGGGTAGGGGCACAGATACGCAGTATTTT.

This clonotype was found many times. The CDR3 nucleotides are TGTGCCAGCGCCGCCGACAGGGGGCTTGGAAATGAGCAGTTCTTC. Protein product: CASAADRGLGNEQFF. The chain has TRBV6-2 or TRBV6-3 and TRBJ2-1; 10 bases line up with TRBD1. The CDR3 sequence is 15 residues long. The V segment lost 8 bases and the J segment 7 bases; nucleotides outside the gene matches: 11. Germline V CDR1 and CDR2: MNHEY, SVGEGT.

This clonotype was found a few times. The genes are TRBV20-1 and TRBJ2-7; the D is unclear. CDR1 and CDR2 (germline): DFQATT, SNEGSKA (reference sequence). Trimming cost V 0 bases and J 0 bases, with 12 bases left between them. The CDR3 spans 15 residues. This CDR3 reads CSAREHRRSSYEQYF. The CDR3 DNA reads TGCAGTGCTAGAGAACACAGAAGGAGCTCCTACGAGCAGTACTTC.

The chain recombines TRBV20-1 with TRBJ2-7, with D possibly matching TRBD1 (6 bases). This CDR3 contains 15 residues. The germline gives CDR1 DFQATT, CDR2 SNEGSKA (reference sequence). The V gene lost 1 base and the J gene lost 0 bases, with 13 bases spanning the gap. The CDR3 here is CSARVSPGHSYEQYF. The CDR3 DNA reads TGCAGTGCTAGAGTTAGCCCGGGACACTCCTACGAGCAGTACTTC.

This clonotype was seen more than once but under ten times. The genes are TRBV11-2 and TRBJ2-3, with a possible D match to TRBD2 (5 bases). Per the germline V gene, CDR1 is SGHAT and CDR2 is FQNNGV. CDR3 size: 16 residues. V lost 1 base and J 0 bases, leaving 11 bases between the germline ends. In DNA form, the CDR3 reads TGTGCCAGCAGCTTAGTATTAGCGCCTAGCACAGATACGCAGTATTTT. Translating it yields CASSLVLAPSTDTQYF.

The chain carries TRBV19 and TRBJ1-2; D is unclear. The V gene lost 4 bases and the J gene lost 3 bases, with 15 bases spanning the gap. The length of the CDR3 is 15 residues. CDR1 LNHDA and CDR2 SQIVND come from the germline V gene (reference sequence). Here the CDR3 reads CASSTLMGGDYGYTF. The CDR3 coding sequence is TGTGCCAGTAGTACGTTGATGGGCGGTGACTATGGCTACACCTTC.

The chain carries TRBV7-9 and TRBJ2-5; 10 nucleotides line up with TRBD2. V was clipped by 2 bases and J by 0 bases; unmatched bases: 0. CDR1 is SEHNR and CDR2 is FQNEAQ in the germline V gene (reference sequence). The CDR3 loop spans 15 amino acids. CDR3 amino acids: CASSLTSGNQETQYF. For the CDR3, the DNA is TGTGCCAGCAGCTTAACTAGCGGGAACCAAGAGACCCAGTACTTC.

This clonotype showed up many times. This CDR3 is CRITRPDLGLHEQFF. CDR3 in DNA: TGCAGGATCACTAGGCCTGATCTGGGTCTTCATGAGCAGTTCTTC. The rearrangement links TRBV20-1 to TRBJ2-1; D may be TRBD2 (5 bases). CDR3 length: 15 residues. Germline V lookup: CDR1 DFQATT, CDR2 SNEGSKA (reference sequence).

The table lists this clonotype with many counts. The CDR3, as DNA: TGCAGTGCCCCGACTAGCGGAAGCTCCTACGAGCAGTACTTC. It is translated as CSAPTSGSSYEQYF. This chain uses TRBV20-1 with TRBJ2-7; TRBD2 agrees at 9 bases. The germline gives CDR1 DFQATT, CDR2 SNEGSKA (reference sequence). The ends lost 6 bases at V and 0 bases at J; junction bases unmatched: 6. The CDR3 extends over 14 amino acids.

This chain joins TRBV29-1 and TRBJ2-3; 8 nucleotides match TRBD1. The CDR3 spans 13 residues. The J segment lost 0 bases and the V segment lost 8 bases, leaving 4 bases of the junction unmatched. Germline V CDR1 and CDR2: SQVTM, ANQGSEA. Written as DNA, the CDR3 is TGCAGCTTACAGGGGGGAAGCACAGATACGCAGTATTTT. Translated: CSLQGGSTDTQYF.

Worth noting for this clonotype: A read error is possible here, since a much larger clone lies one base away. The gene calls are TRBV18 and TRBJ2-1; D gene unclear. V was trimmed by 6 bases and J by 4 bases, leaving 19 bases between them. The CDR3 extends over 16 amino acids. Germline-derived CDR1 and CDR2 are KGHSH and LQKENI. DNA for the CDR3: TGTGCCAGCTCCCCCCGGTTAACAGCAGATTACAATGAGCAGTTCTTC. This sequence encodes CASSPRLTADYNEQFF.

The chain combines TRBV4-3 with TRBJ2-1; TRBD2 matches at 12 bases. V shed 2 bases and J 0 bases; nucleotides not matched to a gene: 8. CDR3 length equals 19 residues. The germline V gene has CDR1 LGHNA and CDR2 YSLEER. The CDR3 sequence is CASSQLRTSGVSSYNEQFF. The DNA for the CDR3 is TGCGCCAGCAGCCAATTGCGGACTAGCGGGGTCAGCTCCTACAATGAGCAGTTCTTC.

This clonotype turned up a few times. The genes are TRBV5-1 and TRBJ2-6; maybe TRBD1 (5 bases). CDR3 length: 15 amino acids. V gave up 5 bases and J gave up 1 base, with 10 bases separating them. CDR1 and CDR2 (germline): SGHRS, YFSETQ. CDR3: CASSPGWSGANVLTF. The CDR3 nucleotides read TGCGCCAGCAGTCCAGGGTGGTCTGGGGCCAACGTCCTGACTTTC.

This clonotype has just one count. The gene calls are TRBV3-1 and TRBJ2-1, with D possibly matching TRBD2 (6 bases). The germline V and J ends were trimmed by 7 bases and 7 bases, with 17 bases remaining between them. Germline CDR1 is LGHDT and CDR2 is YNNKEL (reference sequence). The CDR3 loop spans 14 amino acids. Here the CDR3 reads CASTTKEGGNEQFF. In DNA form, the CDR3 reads TGTGCCAGCACCACGAAGGAGGGTGGGAATGAGCAGTTCTTC.

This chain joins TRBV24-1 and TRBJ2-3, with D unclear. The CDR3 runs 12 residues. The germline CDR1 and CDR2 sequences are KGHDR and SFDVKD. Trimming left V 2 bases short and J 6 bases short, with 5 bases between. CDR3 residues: CATSDWVDTQYF. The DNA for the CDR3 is TGTGCCACCAGTGATTGGGTGGATACGCAGTATTTT.

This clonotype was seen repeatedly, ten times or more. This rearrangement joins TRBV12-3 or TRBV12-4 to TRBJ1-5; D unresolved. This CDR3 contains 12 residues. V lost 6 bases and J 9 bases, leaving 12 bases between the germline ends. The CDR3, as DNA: TGTGCCAGCAGCCCCCTGGGAGGGCCCCAGCATTTT. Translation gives CASSPLGGPQHF.

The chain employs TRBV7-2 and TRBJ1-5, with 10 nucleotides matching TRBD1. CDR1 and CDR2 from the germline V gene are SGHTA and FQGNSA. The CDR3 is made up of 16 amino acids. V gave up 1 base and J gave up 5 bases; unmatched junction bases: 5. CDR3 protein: CASSLDATGGHQPQHF. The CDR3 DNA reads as TGTGCCAGCAGCTTAGATGCGACAGGGGGCCATCAGCCCCAGCATTTT.